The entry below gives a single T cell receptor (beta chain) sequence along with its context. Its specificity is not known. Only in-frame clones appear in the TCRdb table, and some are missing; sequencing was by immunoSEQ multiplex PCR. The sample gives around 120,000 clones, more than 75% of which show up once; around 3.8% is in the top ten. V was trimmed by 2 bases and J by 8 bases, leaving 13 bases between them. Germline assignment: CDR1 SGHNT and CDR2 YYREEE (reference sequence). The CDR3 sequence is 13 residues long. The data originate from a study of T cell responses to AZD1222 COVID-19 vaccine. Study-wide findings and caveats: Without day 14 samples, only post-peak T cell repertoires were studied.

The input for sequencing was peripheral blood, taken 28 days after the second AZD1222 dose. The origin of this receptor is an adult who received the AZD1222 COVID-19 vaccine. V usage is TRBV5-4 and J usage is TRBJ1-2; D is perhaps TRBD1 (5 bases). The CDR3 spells CASSFDRRTGYTF. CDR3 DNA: TGTGCCAGCAGCTTCGACAGACGGACCGGCTACACCTTC.